This T cell receptor beta chain comes out of a study of shared clonotypes between healthy human individuals (TCRdb year 2020). For the wider study: The cohort included a few men and a couple of women between 18 and 49 years of age. Per donor, three plates each were used for CD4 naive and CD4 memory, two for CD8 naive, and one for CD8 memory. To estimate repertoire size and how much clonotypes are shared between individuals, the study performed deep sequencing of blood TCR repertoires from a handful of healthy adults. Each donor's leukapheresis produced roughly between about 0.85 and 10 billion PBMCs. To increase sequencing depth and limit assay-specific biases, different laboratories used diverse techniques to prepare libraries and sequence TCR repertoires.

There are 14 amino acids in the CDR3, from cysteine to phenylalanine inclusive. This entry keeps only the CDR3 DNA: 42 bases, framed from base 1. Looking up the germline V gene yields CDR1 SGHVS and CDR2 FQNEAQ. The junction shows trimming of 5 bases on V and 2 bases on J, plus 13 bases between the germline ends. CD8 naive samples were CD45RO-negative cells positively selected for CCR7, giving a CD45RA+CCR7+ population that excluded TemRA cells. The donors were healthy, HIV-negative adults with no recently reported acute infections or vaccinations. Only Caucasian adults living in Nashville, Tennessee, USA were represented among the donors. Blood was obtained by leukapheresis, after which PBMCs were separated by Ficoll-Histopaque density gradient centrifugation and cryopreserved in liquid nitrogen vapor phase. Analytical flow cytometry was used to check the purity and quantity of each magnetically sorted T cell population. From each sorted fraction, genomic DNA was isolated and quantified by UV absorbance on a Nanodrop 2000c.

TCR CDR3 regions were amplified from genomic DNA by multiplex PCR using the deep immunoSEQ assay. For each cell subset, the extracted genomic DNA was distributed evenly across all wells of several immunoSEQ 96-well plates, and each plate served as one replicate. Each replicate PCR for sorted subsets received approximately 200 ng genomic DNA, equal to about 30,000 T cell genomes. The purified libraries were quantified using a Qubit 3.0 fluorometer, sized with a Bioanalyzer 2100, and then quantified again using the KAPA Library Quantification kit. Each immunoSEQ 96-well plate was sequenced on its own single-read 150-cycle Illumina NextSeq 550 flow cell. Per the source publication's procedure: Because the immunoSEQ output held only junctional sequences and lacked quality scores, the filtering could not match the filtering applied to full-length reads. Sequences were annotated with PyIR, a Python wrapper for IgBLAST v1.9, and V/J genes and CDR3 were assigned using IMGT germline references. Any read was removed if the V/J assignment was weak (E-value above 1e-6), the CDR3 was missing, or the read contained stop codons, out-of-frame junctions, or ambiguous translated residues. V3J clonotypes were defined as sequences sharing an identical inferred V gene, J gene, and CDR3 amino acid sequence. The percentage overlap between two repertoires was calculated by dividing the number of shared unique clonotypes by the size of the smaller repertoire. Repertoire richness was assessed with RTK rarefaction, the Chao1 estimator, and Recon v2.1 estimates of unobserved clonotypes. Generation probabilities were computed with OLGA for all TCRbeta clonotypes obtained by the gDNA method from several donors. Not all clones reach the TCRdb copy of this immuneACCESS table, which keeps in-frame sequences only. Checked studies attribute under half of the gap to unresolved V genes and leave the rest unexplained. The V and J calls and clone size are taken from that table; D and trimming were inferred from the DNA. The sample records roughly 2,000,000 clones, 93% of which are singletons. In total, the top ten clones hold around 1.7% of the sample.

Here is what the overall study found, with its caveats: About 5% of naive CD4, 3.5% of naive CD8, 2% to 2.5% of memory CD4, and 0.4% of memory CD8 clonotypes were shared across several donors. The genetic and exposure-history diversity represented was limited by the small number of donors. Higher generation probabilities were observed for clonotypes shared by all four sorted-subset donors than for non-shared clonotypes. Larger estimated clonotype richness was generally found for naive subsets than for memory subsets. Pairwise subsampling indicated that sequencing depth was expected to affect the degree of clonotype sharing among donors. Even with the large sequencing depth, rarefaction of the sorted-subset datasets indicated that sequencing was incomplete. Sampling was restricted to blood, and TCR repertoires in tissue are likely to differ from TCR repertoires in blood.

Note on this clone: Its antigen specificity is not known. One base away there is no much larger clone; base qualities are not given.

Input material: naive CD8+ T cells from PBMCs. This specimen's cell subset or site label, per the study, means: CD45RA+CCR7+. This TCR was sampled from a young man in good health. Some clones in this sample may be carry-over from other donors' samples. The chain was built from TRBV7-8 and TRBJ2-7; the D call is possibly TRBD1 or TRBD2, each sharing 5 bases. The CDR3 protein: CASSPRDGTYEQYF. In nucleotides, the sequence is TGTGCCAGCAGCCCACGGGACGGTACCTACGAGCAGTACTTC.